The next 6 T cell receptor beta chains were all read from a single sample in a study of blood T cell repertoires in COVID-19. The protocol was immunoSEQ multiplex PCR, while the TCRdb copy is restricted to in-frame clones and leaves out a portion. The data contain about 180,000 clones, 87% of them singletons. Specimen: peripheral blood. The receptors derive from a woman in her 70s with COVID-19, enrolled during active disease.

The V gene is TRBV4-2, the J gene TRBJ1-4; 8 bases match TRBD1. CDR1 and CDR2 from the germline V gene are LGHNA and YNFKEQ. V trimming: 4 bases; J trimming: 0 bases; junction bases outside the gene matches: 4. The CDR3 is 16 residues long. CDR3 amino acids: CASSPGQGATNEKLFF. The DNA for the CDR3 is TGTGCCAGCAGCCCCGGACAGGGCGCAACTAATGAAAAACTGTTTTTT.

The chain couples TRBV6-2 or TRBV6-3 to TRBJ2-1; 8 bases are a match to TRBD2. V gave up 2 bases and J gave up 4 bases; unmatched junction bases: 4. The CDR3 has 15 residues. Germline CDR1 reads MNHEY; CDR2 reads SVGEGT. The CDR3 region has the DNA TGTGCCAGCAGTTACGTGGGACTAGGATACAATGAGCAGTTCTTC. This encodes CASSYVGLGYNEQFF.

This clone was seen more than once but under ten times. CDR3 sequence reads: CASSVDPGGSEQYF. The CDR3, as DNA: TGTGCCAGCAGCGTAGATCCGGGAGGAAGCGAGCAGTACTTC. The V and J genes are TRBV9 and TRBJ2-7, with TRBD2 matching over 7 bases. CDR1 and CDR2 from the germline V gene are SGDLS and YYNGEE. The CDR3 spans 14 residues. The junction had 6 bases not matched to a gene; V was cut back by 0 bases and J by 6 bases.

This clone occurred once. This chain joins TRBV28 and TRBJ1-4, with TRBD1 as a possible D gene (6 bases). The CDR3 runs to 15 residues. Deletions cut 8 bases from V and 12 bases from J, with 25 bases between. Germline lookup yields CDR1 MDHEN and CDR2 SYDVKM. CDR3 coding DNA: TGTGCCAGCGTCGCCAACTCAGGGGTGGGTCTAGAACTGTTTTTT. Its translation is CASVANSGVGLELFF.

This chain connects TRBV4-1 to TRBJ2-7; 8 bases line up with TRBD1. With V trimmed by 0 bases and J by 2 bases, 6 bases remained unmatched. The CDR3 is made up of 16 amino acids. CDR1 and CDR2 from the germline V gene are MGHRA and YSYEKL. CDR3 DNA: TGCGCCAGCAGCCAAGAATGGGGACAGGAACCCTACGAGCAGTACTTC. Protein product: CASSQEWGQEPYEQYF.

This clone was counted only a few times. V usage is TRBV28 and J usage is TRBJ2-7; tentative D call: TRBD1 (6 bases). The ends were cut back, 9 bases at V and 2 bases at J, with 17 bases in the middle. This CDR3 is 14 amino acids long. Germline CDR1 reads MDHEN; CDR2 reads SYDVKM. The CDR3 reads CASLPGTITYEQYF. The CDR3 coding sequence is TGTGCCAGTCTACCCGGGACAATAACCTACGAGCAGTACTTC.